This is a list of T cell receptor beta chains from one sample in a study of blood T cells in healthy people across ages. TCRdb reprocessed the 5' RACE reads with MiXCR, giving one entry per CDR3 protein. The sample carries some 1.5 million distinct CDR3 sequences, roughly 27% recorded once. The sample consisted of blood. The origin of the receptors is a woman aged 25 to 39 in good health. The CDR3 runs from the conserved cysteine through the conserved F or W. The order of the fields is D gene, V gene, J gene, clone size, CDR3 DNA, CDR3 protein. D genes are given only for firm matches. The size entry is marked missing in some rows and otherwise reads once, few, many or a size class.

d_call: TRBD1; v_call: TRBV20-1; j_call: TRBJ1-2; clone_size: many; cdr3_nt: TGCAGTGCTAGAGGAGACCAGGGGGGAAATAACTATGGCTACACCTTC; cdr3_aa: CSARGDQGGNNYGYTF
d_call: -; v_call: TRBV24-1; j_call: TRBJ2-3; clone_size: few; cdr3_nt: TGTGCCACCAGTTACGGGACCATAGATACGCAGTATTTT; cdr3_aa: CATSYGTIDTQYF
d_call: -; v_call: TRBV19; j_call: TRBJ2-3; clone_size: -; cdr3_nt: TGTGCCAGTAGAGACTCAGATACGCAGTATTTT; cdr3_aa: CASRDSDTQYF
d_call: -; v_call: TRBV7-2; j_call: TRBJ2-5; clone_size: -; cdr3_nt: TGTGCCAGCAGCTCCCCTAGTAGCGAAGAGACCCAGTACTTC; cdr3_aa: CASSSPSSEETQYF
d_call: TRBD2; v_call: TRBV11-2; j_call: TRBJ2-7; clone_size: many; cdr3_nt: TGTGCCAGCAGCAGACGACTAGCGGAAGACGTACCCTACGAGCAGTACTTC; cdr3_aa: CASSRRLAEDVPYEQYF
d_call: -; v_call: TRBV7-8; j_call: TRBJ2-1; clone_size: -; cdr3_nt: TGTGTCAGCAGCTTAAGCCCCCAGGTCGATGAGCAGTTCTTC; cdr3_aa: CVSSLSPQVDEQFF
d_call: -; v_call: TRBV5-1; j_call: TRBJ2-6; clone_size: few; cdr3_nt: TGCGCCAGCAGCGACGATACAGAATCTGAGGCCAACGTCCTGACTTTC; cdr3_aa: CASSDDTESEANVLTF
d_call: -; v_call: TRBV20-1; j_call: TRBJ1-5; clone_size: many; cdr3_nt: TGCAGTGCTAGAGATGAGGGGGATCAGCCCCAGCATTTT; cdr3_aa: CSARDEGDQPQHF
d_call: -; v_call: TRBV12-3/TRBV12-4; j_call: TRBJ1-5; clone_size: many; cdr3_nt: TGTGCCAGCAGTTTAGTTCAGCCCAATCAGCCCCAGCATTTT; cdr3_aa: CASSLVQPNQPQHF
d_call: -; v_call: TRBV7-2; j_call: TRBJ1-5; clone_size: -; cdr3_nt: TGTGACAGCAGCCCCACCGGGACGGAAAATCAGCCCCAGCATTTT; cdr3_aa: CDSSPTGTENQPQHF
d_call: -; v_call: TRBV5-1; j_call: TRBJ2-1; clone_size: many; cdr3_nt: TGCGCCAGCAGGGAGGGCAATGAGCAGTTCTTC; cdr3_aa: CASREGNEQFF
d_call: -; v_call: TRBV5-1; j_call: TRBJ2-7; clone_size: -; cdr3_nt: TGCGCCAGCAGCGGAATTACAGGGCCCGGCGAGCAGTACTTC; cdr3_aa: CASSGITGPGEQYF
d_call: -; v_call: TRBV20-1; j_call: TRBJ2-5; clone_size: -; cdr3_nt: TGCAGTGCTAGGCCGCCGGGCCTCCAGTTTAATGAGCAGTACTTC; cdr3_aa: CSARPPGLQFNEQYF
d_call: -; v_call: TRBV7-9; j_call: TRBJ1-4; clone_size: -; cdr3_nt: TGTGCCAGCAGCAAAGGACCAAATGAAAAACTGTTTTTT; cdr3_aa: CASSKGPNEKLFF
d_call: -; v_call: TRBV2; j_call: TRBJ2-5; clone_size: -; cdr3_nt: TGTGCCAGCAGTGAAGGGACCCCTGGGGAGACCCAGTACTTC; cdr3_aa: CASSEGTPGETQYF
d_call: -; v_call: TRBV12-3/TRBV12-4; j_call: TRBJ2-7; clone_size: -; cdr3_nt: TGTGCCAGCAGTGCCCGGGACACGTCCTACGAGCAGTACTTC; cdr3_aa: CASSARDTSYEQYF
d_call: TRBD2; v_call: TRBV9; j_call: TRBJ2-1; clone_size: once; cdr3_nt: TGTGCCAGCAGCGCCCGGGGGCGGGAGGGCCGTAAGGAGCAGTTCTTC; cdr3_aa: CASSARGREGRKEQFF
d_call: -; v_call: TRBV4-1; j_call: TRBJ1-6; clone_size: few; cdr3_nt: TGCGCCAGCAGCTCCACCGGGCTCTATAATTCACCCTTCCACTTT; cdr3_aa: CASSSTGLYNSPFHF
d_call: -; v_call: TRBV4-1; j_call: TRBJ1-5; clone_size: -; cdr3_nt: TGCGCCAGCAGCCAAGTTCATGGCAGCAATCAGCCCCAGCATTTT; cdr3_aa: CASSQVHGSNQPQHF
d_call: TRBD2; v_call: TRBV7-2; j_call: TRBJ2-7; clone_size: many; cdr3_nt: TGTGCCAGCACTCCCGGGGGGGGATCCACCTACGAGCAGTACTTC; cdr3_aa: CASTPGGGSTYEQYF
d_call: -; v_call: TRBV5-1; j_call: TRBJ1-1; clone_size: -; cdr3_nt: TGCGCCAGCAGAAGGGTAAGCCAGAACACTGAAGCTTTCTTT; cdr3_aa: CASRRVSQNTEAFF
d_call: -; v_call: TRBV20-1; j_call: TRBJ2-3; clone_size: -; cdr3_nt: TGCAGTGCTAGAGATAGAATTAGATTGTCAGATACGCAGTATTTT; cdr3_aa: CSARDRIRLSDTQYF
d_call: -; v_call: TRBV29-1; j_call: TRBJ2-7; clone_size: -; cdr3_nt: TGCAGCGTTGAAAGGCCGGATGGGGCCAGGGAGCAGTACTTC; cdr3_aa: CSVERPDGAREQYF
d_call: TRBD1; v_call: TRBV28; j_call: TRBJ1-4; clone_size: -; cdr3_nt: TGTGCCAGCAGAACAGGGGGGCCTGAAAAACTGTTTTTT; cdr3_aa: CASRTGGPEKLFF
d_call: TRBD1; v_call: TRBV5-1; j_call: TRBJ2-1; clone_size: -; cdr3_nt: TGCGCCAGCGGATGGACAGGGGCGACTAACTACAATGAGCAGTTCTTC; cdr3_aa: CASGWTGATNYNEQFF